Listed here are 10 T cell receptor beta chains from one sample, sequenced in a study of T cell repertoires in aging, cancer and after chemotherapy. Rearranged V-D-J TRB sequences were amplified with a mixed TRB-A/B primer pool. MiXCR was run by TCRdb on the multiplex PCR reads, yielding one entry per CDR3 protein. Of some 3,000 distinct CDR3 sequences listed, approximately 24% are singletons. Peripheral blood genomic DNA, not sorted cells or RNA, was the template. Sequencing was performed on blood. These receptors originate from a human donor with a solid tumor.

This clonotype is deemed medium-sized (0.01 to 0.1%). The gene calls are TRBV15 and TRBJ1-1; the D is unclear. Germline V gives CDR1 LNHNV, CDR2 YYDKDF (reference sequence). There are 12 residues in the CDR3. Between the trimmed V and J ends, which lost 3 bases and 1 base, there was a span of 3 bases. CDR3 nucleotide sequence: TGTGCCACCAGCAGTCAGAACACTGAAGCTTTCTTT. As protein: CATSSQNTEAFF.

By proportion, this clonotype is large. The genes are TRBV29-1 and TRBJ2-2; TRBD1 aligns across 9 bases. In germline, CDR1 is SQVTM, CDR2 ANQGSEA. The CDR3 consists of 12 residues. V was pared by 7 bases and J by 6 bases, with 3 bases of the junction left unmatched. The CDR3 bases are TGCAGCGCCAGGACAGGGGCCGGGGAGCTGTTTTTT. Translated: CSARTGAGELFF.

This clonotype is labeled as large. The rearrangement joins TRBV19 to TRBJ2-3; D unresolved. The CDR3 runs 15 residues. Trimming pared 3 bases from V and 0 bases from J, leaving 10 bases between. Germline-derived CDR1 and CDR2 are LNHDA and SQIVND (reference sequence). CDR3 loop: CASSMAMTSTDTQYF. In DNA form, the CDR3 reads TGTGCCAGTAGTATGGCCATGACTAGCACAGATACGCAGTATTTT.

With regard to this clonotype: This may be a read error, as it is one base from a much larger clone. The genes are TRBV14 and TRBJ2-1, with 11 bases that match TRBD2. In germline, CDR1 is SGHDN, CDR2 FVKESK. This CDR3 contains 16 residues. The CDR3 DNA reads TGTGCCAGCAGCCAAGTCCTTAGCGGGAGGGCCGGTGAGCAGTTATTC. This gives the protein CASSQVLSGRAGEQLF.

The chain employs TRBV2 and TRBJ2-4, with no clear D. Looked up from germline, CDR1 is SNHLY and CDR2 is FYNNEI. The CDR3 runs 12 residues. Trimming cost V 3 bases and J 8 bases, with 8 bases left between them. The CDR3 nucleotides read TGTGCCAGCAGTGAGGGTGGGGACATTCAGTACTTC. The encoded protein is CASSEGGDIQYF.

This clonotype has more than one count but fewer than ten. The chain links TRBV11-2 to TRBJ2-5; TRBD1 matches 9 bases. The CDR3 spans 15 residues. The germline CDR1 and CDR2 sequences are SGHAT and FQNNGV. With 5 bases clipped from V and 5 bases from J, the junction kept 9 bases outside the gene matches. CDR3 bases: TGTGCCAGCAGCCCAGGGACAGGGAGGGGGGAGACCCAGTACTTC. Protein product: CASSPGTGRGETQYF. Together with reference TRBV11-2 and TRBJ2-5, the CDR3 gives the full variable domain: EAGVAQSPRYKIIEKRQSVAFWCNPISGHATLYWYQQILGQGPKLLIQFQNNGVVDDSQLPKDRFSAERLKGVDSTLKIQPAKLEDSAVYLCASSPGTGRGETQYFGPGTRLLVL.

This clonotype is termed medium-sized (0.01 to 0.1%). J is TRBJ1-6 and V is TRBV5-6; D remains unclear. V gave up 4 bases and J gave up 0 bases, with 11 bases separating them. The germline gives CDR1 SGHDT, CDR2 YYEEEE. CDR3 length equals 16 residues. The CDR3 loop reads CASSPDASSYNSPLHF. Written as DNA, the CDR3 is TGTGCCAGCAGCCCAGACGCGAGCTCCTATAATTCACCCCTCCACTTT.

This clonotype is medium-sized. The J gene is TRBJ2-1, the V gene TRBV6-2 or TRBV6-3, with TRBD2 identical over 9 bases. The V segment lost 0 bases and the J segment 4 bases; nucleotides outside the gene matches: 7. CDR1 and CDR2 (germline): MNHEY, SVGEGT. The CDR3 is 17 residues long. DNA of the CDR3: TGTGCCAGCAGTTACTCCGGGACTAGCATCATTTACAATGAGCAGTTCTTC. Translated, it gives CASSYSGTSIIYNEQFF.

In its sample, this clonotype is medium-sized. V and J are TRBV18 and TRBJ2-1; the match to TRBD2 covers 14 bases. V trimming: 3 bases; J trimming: 5 bases; junction bases outside the gene matches: 12. The CDR3 has 19 amino acids. Looked up from germline, CDR1 is KGHSH and CDR2 is LQKENI. The CDR3 DNA is TGTGCCAGCTCACCCGATCCAGGGACTAGCGGGAGAATCGACAATGAGCAGTTCTTC. Protein sequence: CASSPDPGTSGRIDNEQFF.

Relative to its sample, this clonotype is medium-sized (0.01 to 0.1%). V usage is TRBV6-5 and J usage is TRBJ1-6, with a possible D match to TRBD1 (6 bases). CDR1 is MNHEY and CDR2 is SVGAGI in the germline V gene. The CDR3 sequence is 12 residues long. Trimming left V 5 bases short and J 9 bases short, with 8 bases between. The CDR3 nucleotides read TGTGCCAGCAGTCCCAGGGGTTCACCCCTCCACTTT. Its translation: CASSPRGSPLHF.